Presented here are 22 T cell receptor beta chains from one specimen sequenced in a study of T cells in Graves' hyperthyroidism and ophthalmopathy. There were TCR beta CDR3 regions amplified from RNA transcripts. In the first-round RT-PCR of the TCR CDR3, the HTBI primer set was used. Each CDR3 protein is one row after TCRdb ran MiXCR on the multiplex PCR reads. The table includes fewer than 600,000 distinct CDR3 sequences, roughly 14% detected once. Sequenced material: blood. All receptors derive from a woman aged 18-29 years with Graves' hyperthyroidism.

In its sample, this clonotype was seen many times. This chain connects TRBV2 to TRBJ1-1, with TRBD1 identical over 7 bases. After removal of 3 bases from V and 2 bases from J, the junction contained 6 bases not matched to a gene. CDR3 length: 15 amino acids. Germline V gives CDR1 SNHLY, CDR2 FYNNEI. DNA for the CDR3: TGTGCCAGCAGTGATACAGGGGCTCCAAACACTGAAGCTTTCTTT. It specifies CASSDTGAPNTEAFF.

The rearrangement uses TRBV24-1 and TRBJ2-1, with 14 bases matching TRBD2. Germline V gene lookup returns CDR1 KGHDR and CDR2 SFDVKD. This CDR3 spans 19 amino acids. Trimming took 4 bases from V and 1 from J; bases not matched to a gene: 8. CDR3 coding DNA: TGTGCCACCAGTGACCCGGGACTAGCGGGAGCGGGGTCCTACAATGAGCAGTTCTTC. It translates to CATSDPGLAGAGSYNEQFF.

Ten or more counts support this clonotype. The rearrangement uses TRBV3-1 and TRBJ1-1; D may be TRBD1 (5 bases). The CDR3 loop spans 14 amino acids. The germline V gene encodes CDR1 LGHDT and CDR2 YNNKEL (reference sequence). The V gene lost 2 bases and the J gene lost 1 base, with 8 bases spanning the gap. CDR3 sequence reads: CASSQPDRNTEAFF. For the CDR3, the DNA is TGTGCCAGCAGCCAACCCGACAGGAACACTGAAGCTTTCTTT.

This clonotype occurred many times. The rearrangement uses TRBV9 and TRBJ1-5; maybe TRBD1 (6 bases). Looked up from germline, CDR1 is SGDLS and CDR2 is YYNGEE. V lost 6 bases, J lost 0 bases, and 16 bases lay in between. The CDR3 loop spans 16 amino acids. The CDR3 sequence: CASTLTTGDSNQPQHF. As DNA, the CDR3 is TGTGCCAGCACCTTAACGACAGGAGATAGCAATCAGCCCCAGCATTTT.

In this sample, this clonotype turned up many times. The DNA of the CDR3 is TGCGCCAGCAGTGCGGGACTAGGATCCGAGCAGTACTTC. Its translation: CASSAGLGSEQYF. The chain combines TRBV10-2 with TRBJ2-7; TRBD2 agrees at 8 bases. CDR3 size: 13 residues. V was clipped by 4 bases and J by 6 bases; unmatched bases: 5. The V gene's germline CDR1 is WSHSY and CDR2 SAAADI.

V gene TRBV19 combines with J gene TRBJ2-7; the D is unclear. The germline gives CDR1 LNHDA, CDR2 SQIVND (reference sequence). Trimming stripped 10 bases from V and 4 bases from J, with 20 bases between. This CDR3 contains 14 residues. CDR3 coding DNA: TGTGCCACACGGAGTTCCTACACCCAGTACGAGCAGTACTTC. Amino acids: CATRSSYTQYEQYF.

This clonotype has a handful of counts. The chain couples TRBV30 to TRBJ2-1; 9 bases align to TRBD2. J lost 6 bases, V lost 7 bases, and 7 bases had no gene match. The germline gives CDR1 GTSNPN, CDR2 SVGIG (reference sequence). The CDR3 is 13 residues long. DNA for the CDR3: TGTGCCTATGCTAGCGGGAATAGCAATGAGCAGTTCTTC. It translates to CAYASGNSNEQFF. Full variable domain (outside the CDR3, taken from reference TRBV30 and TRBJ2-1): SQTIHQWPATLVQPVGSPLSLECTVEGTSNPNLYWYRQAAGRGLQLLFYSVGIGQISSEVPQNLSASRPQDRQFILSSKKLLLSDSGFYLCAYASGNSNEQFFGPGTRLTVL.

In nucleotides, the CDR3 is TGTGCCAGCAGTTACCTAGCGGGGGGCCAAGAGACCCAGTACTTC. It is translated as CASSYLAGGQETQYF. The V call is TRBV6-5, the J call TRBJ2-5; 11 bases fit TRBD2. The CDR3 runs 15 residues. J gave up 1 base and V 2 bases, and 0 bases lay outside the gene matches. Germline-derived CDR1 and CDR2 are MNHEY and SVGAGI.

This clonotype was counted a few times. The chain carries TRBV12-3 or TRBV12-4 and TRBJ2-2; D is unclear. This CDR3 contains 14 residues. V shed 7 bases and J shed 8 bases, with 17 bases lying between them. For the CDR3, the DNA is TGTGCCAGCAACAATTCAAGTACTATAGGGGAGCTGTTTTTT. Translating gives CASNNSSTIGELFF.

The sample holds a few counts of this clonotype. This chain links TRBV19 with TRBJ1-5; 9 nucleotides line up with TRBD1. The ends lost 5 bases at V and 5 bases at J; junction bases unmatched: 4. In germline, CDR1 is LNHDA, CDR2 SQIVND (reference sequence). The CDR3 sequence is 14 residues long. CDR3 amino acids: CASSDGTGYQPQHF. The DNA of the CDR3 is TGTGCCAGTAGTGACGGGACAGGGTATCAGCCCCAGCATTTT.

Many counts were recorded for this clonotype. This chain links TRBV30 with TRBJ2-1; D is uncertain. The CDR3 sequence is 12 residues long. Trimming cost V 0 bases and J 8 bases, with 8 bases left between them. The germline gives CDR1 GTSNPN, CDR2 SVGIG (reference sequence). The CDR3 here is CAWSVLWDEQFF. The CDR3 bases are TGTGCCTGGAGTGTACTCTGGGATGAGCAGTTCTTC.

The table lists this clonotype with many counts. The chain is built from TRBV28 and TRBJ2-2; D gene unclear. V was trimmed by 4 bases and J by 1 base, leaving 7 bases between them. Germline V CDR1 and CDR2: MDHEN, SYDVKM. The CDR3 has 14 residues. CDR3 sequence: CASSSSENTGELFF. The CDR3 region has the DNA TGTGCCAGCAGTTCCTCAGAGAACACCGGGGAGCTGTTTTTT.

A few counts support this clonotype. The genes are TRBV4-1 and TRBJ2-5, with D uncertain. Between the trimmed V and J ends, which lost 0 bases and 4 bases, there was a span of 6 bases. The length of the CDR3 is 13 residues. Per germline, CDR1 MGHRA and CDR2 YSYEKL. The CDR3 coding sequence is TGCGCCAGCAGCCAAGATCCGGGAGAGACCCAGTACTTC. It translates to CASSQDPGETQYF.

This chain uses TRBV7-9 with TRBJ2-1, with D unresolved. V shed 2 bases and J shed 3 bases, with 8 bases lying between them. Per the germline V gene, CDR1 is SEHNR and CDR2 is FQNEAQ (reference sequence). The CDR3 runs 14 residues. CDR3 loop: CASSLPESYNEQFF. CDR3 bases: TGTGCCAGCAGCTTACCAGAGAGCTACAATGAGCAGTTCTTC.

This clonotype was counted a few times. This sequence joins TRBV3-1 and TRBJ2-4; D uncertain. The CDR3 length is 15 residues. Trimming removed 0 bases at V and 2 bases at J, with 8 bases between. Germline CDR1 and CDR2: LGHDT and YNNKEL (reference sequence). The CDR3 bases are TGTGCCAGCAGCCAAGACCGGGTCACCAAAAACATTCAGTACTTC. Translation gives CASSQDRVTKNIQYF.

The chain links TRBV11-3 to TRBJ2-1; D not certain. The germline V and J ends were trimmed by 4 bases and 8 bases, with 9 bases remaining between them. The CDR3 contains 12 residues. Germline CDR1 reads SGHNT; CDR2 reads YENEEA. CDR3 region: CASSSLPDEQFF. The CDR3 DNA sequence: TGTGCCAGCAGCTCACTCCCGGATGAGCAGTTCTTC.

This clonotype has more than one count but fewer than ten. V usage is TRBV12-3 or TRBV12-4 and J usage is TRBJ2-7, with D uncertain. This CDR3 is 17 amino acids long. Trimming left V 8 bases short and J 0 bases short, with 23 bases between. Written as DNA, the CDR3 is TGTGCCAGCTCACCACCGGCGCCGGTTTTAGGCTCCTACGAGCAGTACTTC. Translation gives CASSPPAPVLGSYEQYF.

At least ten counts were recorded for this clonotype. The rearrangement uses TRBV5-1 and TRBJ2-1; tentatively, D is TRBD1 or TRBD2 (5 bases each). CDR1 SGHRS and CDR2 YFSETQ come from the germline V gene. There are 15 residues in the CDR3. The V end lost 1 base, the J end lost 4 bases, and 12 bases lay between the germline ends. Written as DNA, the CDR3 is TGCGCCAGCAGCTTGAGGGGAGAATCGTACAATGAGCAGTTCTTC. Translated, it gives CASSLRGESYNEQFF.

This clonotype has ten or more counts. This chain connects TRBV12-3 or TRBV12-4 to TRBJ1-1; D is undetermined. Deletions cut 1 base from V and 6 bases from J, with 6 bases between. The CDR3 runs to 12 residues. Here the CDR3 reads CASSLGVAEAFF. The DNA for the CDR3 is TGTGCCAGCAGTTTAGGTGTGGCTGAAGCTTTCTTT.

The genes are TRBV19 and TRBJ1-5; D is ambiguous. Germline V CDR1 and CDR2: LNHDA, SQIVND (reference sequence). V was clipped by 7 bases and J by 0 bases, with 16 bases between them. The CDR3 sequence is 16 residues long. CDR3 amino acids: CASTSEELNSNQPQHF. The DNA for the CDR3 is TGTGCCAGTACGTCGGAAGAACTCAATAGCAATCAGCCCCAGCATTTT.

This clonotype was found many times. The chain couples TRBV12-3 or TRBV12-4 to TRBJ1-4; the match to TRBD1 covers 7 bases. V lost 6 bases and J lost 5; bases outside the gene matches: 12. The CDR3 contains 16 residues. The CDR3 DNA reads as TGTGCCAGCAGGAACACCCACAGGGGAGGAAATGAAAAACTGTTTTTT. Its translation is CASRNTHRGGNEKLFF.

This rearrangement joins TRBV6-1 to TRBJ2-1; 9 bases match TRBD2. V lost 4 bases, J lost 0 bases, and 7 bases stayed unmatched. The CDR3 has 17 amino acids. Per the germline V gene, CDR1 is MNHNS and CDR2 is SASEGT. The CDR3 DNA reads as TGTGCCAGCAGTGCCGGGACTAGCCGAAGCTCCTACAATGAGCAGTTCTTC. Translating gives CASSAGTSRSSYNEQFF.